The clone carrying this T cell receptor beta chain was seen only a few times. TCRdb independently ran MiXCR on the RT-PCR reads; one entry per CDR3 protein. The table includes 650,000 to 800,000 distinct CDR3 sequences, more than 13% detected once. The CDR3 is made up of 15 amino acids. The junction had 8 bases not matched to a gene; V was cut back by 6 bases and J by 0 bases. Germline assignment: CDR1 DFQATT and CDR2 SNEGSKA (reference sequence). Sequenced material: memory CD4+ T cells from blood. The gene calls are TRBV20-1 and TRBJ1-1, with 9 bases fitting TRBD1. This receptor was identified in a female donor in good health, serving as a healthy control. The CDR3 sequence is CSAWDRVGMNTEAFF. The CDR3 DNA is TGCAGTGCCTGGGACAGGGTTGGCATGAACACTGAAGCTTTCTTT.